This note documents a single TCR beta chain sequence. In the original workflow: Amplified reference gene primers provided the basis for estimating nucleated cell counts. The assay was immunoSEQ multiplex PCR, and TCRdb's table has in-frame clones only and misses some. V and J calls plus clone size are reproduced from that table; the DNA served to infer D and trimming. This table has a few hundred thousand clones, around 90% appearing once. These data are taken from a study of blood T cell repertoires in COVID-19. For the study at large: There were acute and convalescent COVID-19 samples, and they came from the United States, Italy and Spain. Sample material is recorded as cDNA or gDNA derived from T cells, B-cell-depleted T cells, or PBMCs.

Germline V lookup: CDR1 GTSNPN, CDR2 SVGIG (reference sequence). V lost 1 base, J lost 8 bases, and 11 bases lay in between. The CDR3 length is 12 residues. The chain joins TRBV30 to TRBJ1-2; D gene unclear. This receptor was taken from a woman aged 40 to 50 with acute or convalescent COVID-19. The sample consisted of peripheral blood. This CDR3 is CAWSDDIGGYTF. CDR3 in DNA: TGTGCCTGGAGTGACGACATTGGGGGCTACACCTTC.